This entry features one T cell receptor beta chain sequence. Antigen unknown. CDR3 length equals 17 residues. Germline V gives CDR1 SGHAT, CDR2 FQDESV (reference sequence). Trimming took 3 bases from V and 5 from J; bases not matched to a gene: 8. This specimen belongs to a study of long-term antiretroviral therapy in people with HIV. The study, taken as a whole, reports: Following ART, diversity rose but still fell short of transplant donor controls.

The authors ran the immunoSEQ assay, v3.0, at survey level. TCRdb keeps only in-frame clones here, not all; method: immunoSEQ multiplex PCR. The repertoire holds tens of thousands of clones, about nine tenths seen once, with 4% to 4.5% in the top ten. The input for sequencing was unsorted PBMCs, taken 1.2 years after starting antiretroviral therapy. The clonotype comes from a woman in her fifties or sixties with HIV. The genes are TRBV11-1 and TRBJ2-3; 13 nucleotides match TRBD2. This chain's CDR3 is CASSLTTSGGKRDTQYF. CDR3 nucleotides: TGTGCCAGCAGCTTGACGACTAGCGGGGGGAAAAGAGATACGCAGTATTTT.